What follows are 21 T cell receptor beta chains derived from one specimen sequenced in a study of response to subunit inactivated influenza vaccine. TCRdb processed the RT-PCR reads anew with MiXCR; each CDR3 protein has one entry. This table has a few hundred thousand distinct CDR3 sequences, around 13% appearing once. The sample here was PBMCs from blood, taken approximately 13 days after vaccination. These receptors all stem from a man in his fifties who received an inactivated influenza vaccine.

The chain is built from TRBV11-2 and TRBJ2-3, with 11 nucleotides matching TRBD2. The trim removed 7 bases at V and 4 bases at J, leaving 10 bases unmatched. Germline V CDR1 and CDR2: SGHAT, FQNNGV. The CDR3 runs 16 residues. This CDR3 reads CASTTVIAGGPDTQYF. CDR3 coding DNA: TGTGCCAGCACCACCGTCATAGCGGGGGGGCCAGATACGCAGTATTTT.

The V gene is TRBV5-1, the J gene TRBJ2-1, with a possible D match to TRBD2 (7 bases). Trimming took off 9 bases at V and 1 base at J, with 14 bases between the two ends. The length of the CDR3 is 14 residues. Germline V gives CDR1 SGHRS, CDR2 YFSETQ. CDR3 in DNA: TGCGCCACCTCAGGGGAGGGATCCTACAATGAGCAGTTCTTC. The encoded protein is CATSGEGSYNEQFF.

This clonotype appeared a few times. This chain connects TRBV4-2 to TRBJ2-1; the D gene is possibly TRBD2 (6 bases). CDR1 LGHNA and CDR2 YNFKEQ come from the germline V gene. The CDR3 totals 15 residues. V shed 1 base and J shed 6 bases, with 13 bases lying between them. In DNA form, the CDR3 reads TGTGCCAGCAGCCAAGGGACTAATCATCCCAATGAGCAGTTCTTC. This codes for CASSQGTNHPNEQFF.

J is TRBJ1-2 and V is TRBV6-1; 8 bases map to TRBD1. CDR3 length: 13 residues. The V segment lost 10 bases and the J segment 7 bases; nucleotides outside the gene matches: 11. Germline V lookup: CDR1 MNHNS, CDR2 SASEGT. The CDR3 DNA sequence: TGTGCCACCGGACAGGGTTGGAGCGGTGGCTACACCTTC. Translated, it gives CATGQGWSGGYTF.

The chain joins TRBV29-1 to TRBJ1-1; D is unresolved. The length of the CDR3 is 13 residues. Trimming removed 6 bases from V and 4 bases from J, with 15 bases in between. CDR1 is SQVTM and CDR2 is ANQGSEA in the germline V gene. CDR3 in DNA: TGCAGCGTGCCTGACATGACCTCCACTGAAGCTTTCTTT. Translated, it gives CSVPDMTSTEAFF.

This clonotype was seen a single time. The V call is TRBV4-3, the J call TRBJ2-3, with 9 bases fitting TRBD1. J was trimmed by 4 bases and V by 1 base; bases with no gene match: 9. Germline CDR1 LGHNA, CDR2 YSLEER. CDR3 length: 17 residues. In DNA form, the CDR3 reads TGCGCCAGCAGCCAAGCTGGGACAGGGTGGCGGGCAGATACGCAGTATTTT. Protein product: CASSQAGTGWRADTQYF.

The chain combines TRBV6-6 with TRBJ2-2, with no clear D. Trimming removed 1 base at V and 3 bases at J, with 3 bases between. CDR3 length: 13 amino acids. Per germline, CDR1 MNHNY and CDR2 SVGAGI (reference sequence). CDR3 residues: CASSYWDTGELFF. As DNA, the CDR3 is TGTGCCAGCAGTTACTGGGACACCGGGGAGCTGTTTTTT.

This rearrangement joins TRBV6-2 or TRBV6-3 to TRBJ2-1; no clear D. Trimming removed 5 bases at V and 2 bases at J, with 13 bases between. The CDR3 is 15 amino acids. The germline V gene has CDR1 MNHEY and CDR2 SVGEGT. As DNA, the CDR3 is TGTGCCAGCAGTAGGGCGGAGTGGGCCTACAATGAGCAGTTCTTC. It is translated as CASSRAEWAYNEQFF.

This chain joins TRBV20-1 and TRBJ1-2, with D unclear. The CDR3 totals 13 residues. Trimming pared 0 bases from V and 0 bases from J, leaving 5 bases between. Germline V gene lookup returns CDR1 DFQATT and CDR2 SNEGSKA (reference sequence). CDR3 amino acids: CSARDPPNYGYTF. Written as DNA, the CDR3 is TGCAGTGCTAGAGATCCGCCTAACTATGGCTACACCTTC.

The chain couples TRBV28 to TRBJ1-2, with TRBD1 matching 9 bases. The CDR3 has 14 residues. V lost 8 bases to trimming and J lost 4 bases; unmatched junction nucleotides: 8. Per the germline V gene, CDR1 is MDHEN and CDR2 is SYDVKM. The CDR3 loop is CASGSGTGIYGYTF. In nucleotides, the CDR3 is TGTGCCAGCGGCTCGGGGACAGGGATCTATGGCTACACCTTC.

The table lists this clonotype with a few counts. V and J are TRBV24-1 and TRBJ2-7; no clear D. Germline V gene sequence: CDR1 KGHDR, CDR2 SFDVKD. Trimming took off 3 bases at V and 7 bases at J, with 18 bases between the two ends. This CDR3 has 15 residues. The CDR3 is CATSDSRLPIYEQYF. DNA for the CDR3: TGTGCCACCAGTGATAGTCGACTTCCGATTTATGAGCAGTACTTC.

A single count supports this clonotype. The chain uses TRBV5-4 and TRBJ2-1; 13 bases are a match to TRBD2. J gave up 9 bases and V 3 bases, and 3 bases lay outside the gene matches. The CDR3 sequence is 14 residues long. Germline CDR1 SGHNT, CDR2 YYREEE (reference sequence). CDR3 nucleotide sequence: TGTGCCAGCAGCTCACTAGCGGGAGGGGGTGAGCAGTTCTTC. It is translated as CASSSLAGGGEQFF.

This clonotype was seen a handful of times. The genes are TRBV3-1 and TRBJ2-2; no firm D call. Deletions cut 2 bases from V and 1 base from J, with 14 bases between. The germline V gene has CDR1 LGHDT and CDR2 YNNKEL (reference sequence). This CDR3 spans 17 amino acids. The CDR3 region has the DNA TGTGCCAGCAGCCAAATGCTTTCTAACAAGAACACCGGGGAGCTGTTTTTT. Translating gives CASSQMLSNKNTGELFF.

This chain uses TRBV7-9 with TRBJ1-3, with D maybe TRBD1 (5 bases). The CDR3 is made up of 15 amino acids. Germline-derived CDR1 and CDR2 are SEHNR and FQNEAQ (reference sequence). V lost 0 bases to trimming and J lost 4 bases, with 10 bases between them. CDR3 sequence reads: CASSLAGASGNTIYF. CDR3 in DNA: TGTGCCAGCAGCTTAGCAGGGGCATCAGGAAACACCATATATTTT.

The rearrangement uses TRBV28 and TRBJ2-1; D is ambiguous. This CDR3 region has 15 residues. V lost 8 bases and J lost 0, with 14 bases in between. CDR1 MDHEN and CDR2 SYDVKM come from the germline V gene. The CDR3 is CASVPGETSYNEQFF. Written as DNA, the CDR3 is TGTGCCAGCGTCCCTGGGGAAACCTCCTACAATGAGCAGTTCTTC.

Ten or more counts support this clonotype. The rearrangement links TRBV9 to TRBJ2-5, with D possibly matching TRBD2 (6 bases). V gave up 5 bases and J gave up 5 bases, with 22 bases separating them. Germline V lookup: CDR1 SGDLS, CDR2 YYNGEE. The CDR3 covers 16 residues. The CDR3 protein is CASSILGGLPGETQYF. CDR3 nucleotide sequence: TGTGCCAGCAGTATCTTAGGAGGGCTGCCAGGGGAGACCCAGTACTTC.

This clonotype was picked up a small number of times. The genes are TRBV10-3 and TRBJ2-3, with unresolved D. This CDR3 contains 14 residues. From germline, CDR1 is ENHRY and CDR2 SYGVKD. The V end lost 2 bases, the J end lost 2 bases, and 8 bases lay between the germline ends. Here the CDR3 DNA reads TGTGCCATCAGTGAGATACACAACACAGATACGCAGTATTTT. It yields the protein CAISEIHNTDTQYF.

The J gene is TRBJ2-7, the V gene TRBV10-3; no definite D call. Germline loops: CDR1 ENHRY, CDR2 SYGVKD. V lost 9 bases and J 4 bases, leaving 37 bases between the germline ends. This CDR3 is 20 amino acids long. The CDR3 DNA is TGTGCCATGGGCCCCGCGCTCCTCTGCGGACCTCCCCTTCCCCATTACGAGCAGTACTTC. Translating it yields CAMGPALLCGPPLPHYEQYF.

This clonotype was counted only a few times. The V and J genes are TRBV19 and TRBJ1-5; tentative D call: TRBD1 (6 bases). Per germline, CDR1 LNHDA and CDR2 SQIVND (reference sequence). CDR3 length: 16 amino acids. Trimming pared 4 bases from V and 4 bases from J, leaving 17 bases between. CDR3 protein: CASSRPLTGANQPQHF. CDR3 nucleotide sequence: TGTGCCAGTAGTAGGCCTCTAACGGGGGCTAATCAGCCCCAGCATTTT.

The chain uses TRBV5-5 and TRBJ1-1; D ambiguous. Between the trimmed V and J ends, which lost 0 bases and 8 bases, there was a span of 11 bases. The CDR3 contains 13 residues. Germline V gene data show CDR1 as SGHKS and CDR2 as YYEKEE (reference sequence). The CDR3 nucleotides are TGTGCCAGCAGCTTGGTCGGTCAGACGGAAGCTTTCTTT. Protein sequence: CASSLVGQTEAFF.

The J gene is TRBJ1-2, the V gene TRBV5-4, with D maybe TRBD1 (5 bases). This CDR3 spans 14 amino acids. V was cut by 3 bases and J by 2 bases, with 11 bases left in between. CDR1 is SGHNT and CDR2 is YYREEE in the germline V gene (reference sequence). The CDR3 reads CASSWATENYGYTF. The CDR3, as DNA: TGTGCCAGCAGCTGGGCGACAGAGAACTATGGCTACACCTTC.